This TCR beta chain originates from a study of T cells in localized non-small cell lung cancer. Overall study findings and caveats: With higher T cell density in blood came longer overall survival. The study found T cell clonality highest in uninvolved adjacent lung, above tumor. Sequencing was limited to one tumor region, leaving the possibility of heterogeneity open.

V was shortened by 0 bases and J by 2 bases, with 9 bases between the two germline ends. This CDR3 comprises 15 residues. Germline lookup yields CDR1 SGHRS and CDR2 YFSETQ. The data were produced by immunoSEQ multiplex PCR, yet TCRdb's version contains in-frame clones alone and is incomplete. The sample contains roughly 40,000 clones, around 83% of which appear only once. Details on this clone: Antigen specificity is unknown.

V is TRBV5-1 and J is TRBJ1-3, with D uncertain. The TCR sequence derives from a man between 40 and 69 years old with stage II lung adenocarcinoma. Sequences were derived from PBMCs, sampled before any cancer treatment. CDR3 DNA: TGCGCCAGCAGCTTGGAACGTGGCACTGGAAACACCATATATTTT. This sequence encodes CASSLERGTGNTIYF.